This T cell receptor (beta chain) was sequenced in a study of T cells in Graves' hyperthyroidism and ophthalmopathy. Clinical symptoms, serum thyroxine and TRAb, thyroid ultrasound and orbital computed tomography were used for the diagnoses. Findings and limits, study-wide: Ophthalmopathy was identified by the model a median 6.5 months ahead of onset.

This clonotype was seen more than once but under ten times. Its antigen is not identified. Researchers amplified the TCR beta CDR3 regions from RNA transcripts. Carried out on the TCR CDR3, a first-round RT-PCR used the HTBI primer set. TCRdb re-analysed the multiplex PCR reads in MiXCR, keeping a single row per CDR3 protein. The profile covers around 700,000 distinct CDR3 sequences, with just over 35% appearing a single time and around 30% taken by the ten largest. This sequence was found in a woman in her thirties or forties with Graves' hyperthyroidism. The sequencing input was blood.

CDR3 nucleotide sequence: TGTGCCAGCAGTTACGGGACAGGGGTATCTCAGCCCCAGCATTTT. The encoded protein is CASSYGTGVSQPQHF. This sequence joins TRBV6-2 or TRBV6-3 and TRBJ1-5; TRBD1 matches at 10 bases. Trimming took 2 bases from V and 6 from J; bases not matched to a gene: 4. Germline V CDR1 and CDR2: MNHEY, SVGEGT. There are 15 residues in the CDR3.